Below, 11 T cell receptor beta chains from the same sample are listed, as sequenced in a study of shared clonotypes between healthy human individuals. Profiled with immunoSEQ multiplex PCR; TCRdb holds only in-frame clones, not every one. The sample lists roughly 2,000,000 clones, around 93% seen once, with around 1.8% in the top ten. As defined, naive CD8 cells were CD45RO-negative and positively selected for CCR7, with terminally differentiated effector memory CD45RA+ cells excluded. Sequencing was done on a sample of naive CD8+ T cells from PBMCs. The source of these receptors is a young man in good health. Some clones in this sample may be carry-over from other donors' samples.

CDR3 DNA: TGTGCCAGCAGCCTTGACAGGGCTATCAATGAGCAGTTCTTC. Translated: CASSLDRAINEQFF. The V gene is TRBV6-5, the J gene TRBJ2-1, with TRBD1 matching over 7 bases. The germline gives CDR1 MNHEY, CDR2 SVGAGI. J was trimmed by 6 bases and V by 6 bases; bases with no gene match: 8. This CDR3 contains 14 residues.

This chain links TRBV7-3 with TRBJ2-6; D gene uncertain. Trimming pared 1 base from V and 2 bases from J, leaving 6 bases between. Germline lookup yields CDR1 SGHTA and CDR2 FQGTGA. CDR3 size: 15 residues. The CDR3 loop reads CASSLMMTGANVLTF. DNA for the CDR3: TGTGCCAGCAGCTTAATGATGACTGGGGCCAACGTCCTGACTTTC.

This sequence joins TRBV10-3 and TRBJ2-5; D is perhaps TRBD1 or TRBD2 (6 bases each). Germline values: CDR1 ENHRY, CDR2 SYGVKD. CDR3 length equals 13 residues. V gave up 10 bases and J gave up 3 bases, with 15 bases separating them. The CDR3 is CATLAEGEETQYF. CDR3 DNA sequence: TGTGCCACCTTAGCGGAGGGGGAAGAGACCCAGTACTTC.

The rearrangement uses TRBV4-1 and TRBJ2-3; 8 bases align to TRBD2. The CDR3 spans 16 residues. Unmatched junction bases numbered 8, after V lost 3 bases and J lost 3 bases. Germline assignment: CDR1 MGHRA and CDR2 YSYEKL. The CDR3 region has the DNA TGCGCCAGCAGCCAGAACCCGGGACTAGGTACAGATACGCAGTATTTT. Its protein is CASSQNPGLGTDTQYF.

This clone was counted once. V is TRBV29-1 and J is TRBJ1-5; TRBD1 is a possible D gene (5 bases). V shed 5 bases and J shed 7 bases, with 18 bases lying between them. The CDR3 is 14 amino acids. Per the germline V gene, CDR1 is SQVTM and CDR2 is ANQGSEA. CDR3 amino acids: CSVSTGRVNQPQHF. CDR3 coding DNA: TGCAGCGTTTCCACGGGCAGGGTAAACCAGCCCCAGCATTTT.

The V gene is TRBV4-1, the J gene TRBJ2-7, with TRBD1 matching 7 bases. The V gene end was trimmed by 0 bases and the J gene end by 5 bases; junction bases not matched to a gene: 7. Germline-derived CDR1 and CDR2 are MGHRA and YSYEKL. CDR3 length: 15 amino acids. In DNA, the CDR3 is TGCGCCAGCAGCCAAGACCCAGGACAGGACGACGAGCAGTACTTC. Protein: CASSQDPGQDDEQYF.

This sequence joins TRBV7-3 and TRBJ1-1; no clear D. CDR1 is SGHTA and CDR2 is FQGTGA in the germline V gene. This CDR3 contains 14 residues. V was clipped by 6 bases and J by 6 bases, with 17 bases between them. The CDR3 sequence is CASSPGPRIAEAFF. Here the CDR3 DNA reads TGTGCCAGCAGTCCGGGCCCCCGGATCGCTGAAGCTTTCTTT.

The genes are TRBV6-6 and TRBJ2-3; possibly TRBD1 for D (6 bases). Trimming cost V 4 bases and J 5 bases, with 19 bases left between them. The V gene's germline CDR1 is MNHNY and CDR2 SVGAGI (reference sequence). This CDR3 contains 16 residues. The CDR3 sequence is CASSFRGGYSGDTQYF. CDR3 coding DNA: TGTGCCAGCAGTTTCAGGGGTGGATATTCCGGAGATACGCAGTATTTT.

The chain combines TRBV27 with TRBJ2-1, with a possible D match to TRBD1 (6 bases). Germline V CDR1 and CDR2: MNHEY, SMNVEV (reference sequence). V shed 7 bases and J shed 3 bases, with 13 bases lying between them. This CDR3 has 14 amino acids. In DNA form, the CDR3 reads TGTGCCAGCACCTCCCAGGACAGCTACAATGAGCAGTTCTTC. It specifies CASTSQDSYNEQFF.

This clone was seen once. The V gene is TRBV19, the J gene TRBJ1-2, with D unresolved. CDR1 is LNHDA, CDR2 SQIVND, per germline (reference sequence). V dropped 7 bases and J dropped 7 bases, with 16 bases sitting between them. The CDR3 consists of 13 residues. CDR3 DNA: TGTGCCAGTATTTCTGGCACCGAGCCTGGCTACACCTTC. It codes for CASISGTEPGYTF.

The chain is built from TRBV9 and TRBJ1-3; D perhaps matches TRBD1 (6 bases). There are 21 residues in the CDR3. Germline V CDR1 and CDR2: SGDLS, YYNGEE. Trimming shortened V by 3 bases and J by 0 bases, and 28 bases separated the two germline ends. CDR3 sequence reads: CASSASSEHIQGPLSGNTIYF. Written as DNA, the CDR3 is TGTGCCAGCAGCGCTAGCTCTGAGCATATACAGGGTCCGCTCTCTGGAAACACCATATATTTT.